This T cell receptor (beta chain) was retrieved from a study of blood T cell repertoires in COVID-19. This clone was seen only a few times. Study processing details: Reference gene primer amplification gave nucleated cell count estimates. The method was immunoSEQ multiplex PCR; TCRdb's version includes in-frame clones alone and lacks a portion of them. Clone size and the V and J calls come from that table; the DNA yielded D and trimming. The table has roughly 87,000 clones, about 82% seen once; the top ten hold under 8.5%. Trimming took 4 bases from V and 1 from J; bases not matched to a gene: 2. The CDR3 length is 16 residues. Germline CDR1 and CDR2: LGHNA and YSLEER.

The sample was peripheral blood. The J gene is TRBJ2-2, the V gene TRBV4-3; 11 bases fit TRBD2. This clonotype originated in a man aged 45-65 years with active COVID-19. CDR3 coding DNA: TGCGCCAGCAGCCCAACTAGCGGGGGGAACACCGGGGAGCTGTTTTTT. Translation: CASSPTSGGNTGELFF.